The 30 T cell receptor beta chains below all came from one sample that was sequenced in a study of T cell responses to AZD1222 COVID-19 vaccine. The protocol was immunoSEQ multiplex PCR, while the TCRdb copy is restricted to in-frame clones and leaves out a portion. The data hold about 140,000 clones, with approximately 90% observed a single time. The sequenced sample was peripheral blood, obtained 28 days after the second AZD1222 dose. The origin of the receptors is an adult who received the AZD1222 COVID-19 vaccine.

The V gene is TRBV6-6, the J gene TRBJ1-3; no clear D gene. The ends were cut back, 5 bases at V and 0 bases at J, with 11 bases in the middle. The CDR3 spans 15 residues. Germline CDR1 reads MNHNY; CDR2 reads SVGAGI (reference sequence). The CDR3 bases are TGTGCCAGCAGTCGCCAGGAGAGCTCTGGAAACACCATATATTTT. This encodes CASSRQESSGNTIYF.

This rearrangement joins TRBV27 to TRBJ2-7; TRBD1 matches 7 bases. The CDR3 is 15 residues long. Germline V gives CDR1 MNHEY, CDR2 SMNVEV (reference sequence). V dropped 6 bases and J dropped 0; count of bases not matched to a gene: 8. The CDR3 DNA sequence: TGTGCCAGCAGCTACCGGGGACAGACCTCCTACGAGCAGTACTTC. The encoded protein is CASSYRGQTSYEQYF.

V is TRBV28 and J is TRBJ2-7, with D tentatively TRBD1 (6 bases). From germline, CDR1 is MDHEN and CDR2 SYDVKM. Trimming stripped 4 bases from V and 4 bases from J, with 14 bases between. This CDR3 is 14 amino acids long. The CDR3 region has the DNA TGTGCCAGCAGTTCCTCAGGGGCGGGTTACGAGCAGTACTTC. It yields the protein CASSSSGAGYEQYF.

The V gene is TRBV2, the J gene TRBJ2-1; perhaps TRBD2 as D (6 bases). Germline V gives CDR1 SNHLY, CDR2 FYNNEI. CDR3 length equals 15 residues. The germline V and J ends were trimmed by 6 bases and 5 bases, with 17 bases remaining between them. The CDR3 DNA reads TGTGCCAGCAGCCCCGACTGGGCGGGGAACAATGAGCAGTTCTTC. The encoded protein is CASSPDWAGNNEQFF.

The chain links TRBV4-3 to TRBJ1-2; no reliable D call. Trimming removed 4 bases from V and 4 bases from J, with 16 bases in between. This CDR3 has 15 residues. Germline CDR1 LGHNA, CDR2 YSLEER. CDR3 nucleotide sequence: TGCGCCAGCAGCCCGGGCGGGCTCGGCGTCTATGGCTACACCTTC. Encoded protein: CASSPGGLGVYGYTF.

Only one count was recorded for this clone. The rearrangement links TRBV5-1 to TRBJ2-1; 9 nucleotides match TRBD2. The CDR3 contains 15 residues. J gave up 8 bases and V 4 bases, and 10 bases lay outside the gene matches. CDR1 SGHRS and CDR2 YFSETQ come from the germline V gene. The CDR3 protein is CASSPLAGEIDEQFF. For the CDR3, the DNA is TGCGCCAGCAGCCCCTTAGCGGGAGAGATCGATGAGCAGTTCTTC.

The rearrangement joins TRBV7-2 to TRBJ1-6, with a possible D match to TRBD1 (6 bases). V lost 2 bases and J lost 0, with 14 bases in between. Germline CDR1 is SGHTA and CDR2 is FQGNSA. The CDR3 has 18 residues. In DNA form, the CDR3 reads TGTGCCAGCAGCTTACAGGACAGCCGATACTCCTATAATTCACCCCTCCACTTT. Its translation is CASSLQDSRYSYNSPLHF.

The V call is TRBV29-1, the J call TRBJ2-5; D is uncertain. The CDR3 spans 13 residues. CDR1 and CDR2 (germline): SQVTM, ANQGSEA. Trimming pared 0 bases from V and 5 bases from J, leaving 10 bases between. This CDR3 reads CSVEDLQVETQYF. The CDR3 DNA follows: TGCAGCGTTGAAGATCTCCAGGTGGAGACCCAGTACTTC. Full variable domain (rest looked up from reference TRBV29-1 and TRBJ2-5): SAVISQKPSRDICQRGTSLTIQCQVDSQVTMMFWYRQQPGQSLTLIATANQGSEATYESGFVIDKFPISRPNLTFSTLTVSNMSPEDSSIYLCSVEDLQVETQYFGPGTRLLVL.

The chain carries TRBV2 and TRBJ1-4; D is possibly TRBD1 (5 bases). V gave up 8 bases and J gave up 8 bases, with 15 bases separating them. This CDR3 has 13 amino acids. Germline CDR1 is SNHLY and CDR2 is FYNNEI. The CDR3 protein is CASGSSEGEKLFF. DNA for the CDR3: TGTGCCAGCGGAAGCAGTGAGGGGGAAAAACTGTTTTTT.

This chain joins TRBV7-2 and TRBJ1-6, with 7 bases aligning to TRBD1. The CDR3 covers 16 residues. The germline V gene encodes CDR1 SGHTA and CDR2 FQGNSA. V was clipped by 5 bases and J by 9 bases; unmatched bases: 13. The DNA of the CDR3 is TGTGCCAGCAGCAGACCGGGACAGCATTCTACTTCACCCCTCCACTTT. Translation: CASSRPGQHSTSPLHF.

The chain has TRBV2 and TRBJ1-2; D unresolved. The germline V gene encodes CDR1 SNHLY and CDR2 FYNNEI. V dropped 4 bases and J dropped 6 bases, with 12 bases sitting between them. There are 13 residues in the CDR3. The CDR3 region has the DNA TGTGCCAGCAGTGCTAGGGCAGAGAATGGCTACACCTTC. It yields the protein CASSARAENGYTF.

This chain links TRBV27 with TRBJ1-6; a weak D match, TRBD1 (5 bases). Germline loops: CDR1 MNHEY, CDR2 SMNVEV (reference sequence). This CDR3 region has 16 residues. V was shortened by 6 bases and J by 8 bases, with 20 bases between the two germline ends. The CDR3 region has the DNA TGTGCCAGCAGCCCGACACTAAGGACGGGGGATTCACCCCTCCACTTT. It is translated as CASSPTLRTGDSPLHF.

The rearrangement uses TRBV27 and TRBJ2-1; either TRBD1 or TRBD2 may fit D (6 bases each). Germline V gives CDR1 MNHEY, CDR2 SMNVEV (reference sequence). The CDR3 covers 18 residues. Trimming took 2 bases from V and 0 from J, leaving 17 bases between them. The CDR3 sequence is CASSLVGGGFGSYNEQFF. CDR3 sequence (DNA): TGTGCCAGCAGTTTAGTCGGGGGCGGATTCGGCTCCTACAATGAGCAGTTCTTC.

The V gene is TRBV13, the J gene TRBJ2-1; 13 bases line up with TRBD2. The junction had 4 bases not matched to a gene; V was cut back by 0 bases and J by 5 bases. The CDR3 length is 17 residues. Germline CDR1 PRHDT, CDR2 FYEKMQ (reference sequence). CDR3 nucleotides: TGTGCCAGCAGCTTAGGTGCTGGGACTAGCGGGAACAATGAGCAGTTCTTC. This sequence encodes CASSLGAGTSGNNEQFF. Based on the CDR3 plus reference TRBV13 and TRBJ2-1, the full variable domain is AAGVIQSPRHLIKEKRETATLKCYPIPRHDTVYWYQQGPGQDPQFLISFYEKMQSDKGSIPDRFSAQQFSDYHSELNMSSLELGDSALYFCASSLGAGTSGNNEQFFGPGTRLTVL.

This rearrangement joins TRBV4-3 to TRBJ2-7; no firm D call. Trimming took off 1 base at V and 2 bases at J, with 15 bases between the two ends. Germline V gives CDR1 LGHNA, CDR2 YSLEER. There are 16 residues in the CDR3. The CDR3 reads CASSQGERTDAYEQYF. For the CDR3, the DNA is TGCGCCAGCAGCCAAGGGGAACGGACCGATGCCTACGAGCAGTACTTC.

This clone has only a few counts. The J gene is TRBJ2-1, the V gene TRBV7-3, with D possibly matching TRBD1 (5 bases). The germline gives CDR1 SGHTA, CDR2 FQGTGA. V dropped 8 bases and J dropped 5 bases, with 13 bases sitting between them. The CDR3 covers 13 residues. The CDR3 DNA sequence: TGTGCCAGCGGATCAGGGCCGGACAATGAGCAGTTCTTC. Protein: CASGSGPDNEQFF.

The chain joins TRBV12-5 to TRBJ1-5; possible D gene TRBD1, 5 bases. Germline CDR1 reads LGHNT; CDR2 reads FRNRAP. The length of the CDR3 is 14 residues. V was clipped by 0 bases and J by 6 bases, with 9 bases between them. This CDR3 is CASGLVGDPQPQHF. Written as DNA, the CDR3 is TGTGCTAGTGGTTTGGTCGGGGACCCTCAGCCCCAGCATTTT.

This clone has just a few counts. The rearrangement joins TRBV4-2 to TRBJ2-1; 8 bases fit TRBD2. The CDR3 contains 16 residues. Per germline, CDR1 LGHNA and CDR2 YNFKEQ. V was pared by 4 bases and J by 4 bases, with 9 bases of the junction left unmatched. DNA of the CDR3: TGTGCCAGCAGCCCGGGTGGAAGCGGGGGATACAATGAGCAGTTCTTC. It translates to CASSPGGSGGYNEQFF.

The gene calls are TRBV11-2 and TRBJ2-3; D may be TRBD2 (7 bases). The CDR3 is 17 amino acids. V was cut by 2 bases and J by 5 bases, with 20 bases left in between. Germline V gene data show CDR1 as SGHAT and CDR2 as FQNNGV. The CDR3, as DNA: TGTGCCAGCAGCTTAATCATTTGGGGGGGGGCCGAAGATACGCAGTATTTT. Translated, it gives CASSLIIWGGAEDTQYF.

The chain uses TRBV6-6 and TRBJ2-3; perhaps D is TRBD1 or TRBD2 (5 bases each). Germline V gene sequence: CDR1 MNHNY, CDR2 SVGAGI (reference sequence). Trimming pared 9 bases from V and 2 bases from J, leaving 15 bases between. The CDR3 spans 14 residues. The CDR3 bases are TGTGCCAGTGGTAAGGGACGTTACACAGATACGCAGTATTTT. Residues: CASGKGRYTDTQYF.

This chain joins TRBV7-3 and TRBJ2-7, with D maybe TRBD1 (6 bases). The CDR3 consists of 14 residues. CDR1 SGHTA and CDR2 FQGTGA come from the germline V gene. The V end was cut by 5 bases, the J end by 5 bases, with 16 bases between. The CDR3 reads CASSHGQGIHEQYF. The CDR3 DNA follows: TGTGCCAGCAGCCACGGGCAGGGGATCCACGAGCAGTACTTC.

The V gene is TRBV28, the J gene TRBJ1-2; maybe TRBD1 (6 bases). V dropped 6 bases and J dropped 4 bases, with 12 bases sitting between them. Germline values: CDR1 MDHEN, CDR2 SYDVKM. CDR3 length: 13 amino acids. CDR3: CASSPGELYGYTF. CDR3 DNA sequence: TGTGCCAGCAGCCCAGGGGAACTCTATGGCTACACCTTC.

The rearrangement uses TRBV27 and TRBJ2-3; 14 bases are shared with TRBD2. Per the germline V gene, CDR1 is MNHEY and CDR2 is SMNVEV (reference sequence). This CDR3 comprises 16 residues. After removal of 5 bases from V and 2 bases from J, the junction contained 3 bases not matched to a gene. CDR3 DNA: TGTGCCAGCAGTCGGACTAGCGGGGGGTTCACAGATACGCAGTATTTT. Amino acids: CASSRTSGGFTDTQYF.

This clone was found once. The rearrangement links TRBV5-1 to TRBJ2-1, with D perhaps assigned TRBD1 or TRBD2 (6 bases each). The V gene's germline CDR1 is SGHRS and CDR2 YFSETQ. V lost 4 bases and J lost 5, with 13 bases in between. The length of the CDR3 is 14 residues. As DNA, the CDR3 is TGCGCCAGCAGCCACGTTAGGGGGGACAATGAGCAGTTCTTC. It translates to CASSHVRGDNEQFF.

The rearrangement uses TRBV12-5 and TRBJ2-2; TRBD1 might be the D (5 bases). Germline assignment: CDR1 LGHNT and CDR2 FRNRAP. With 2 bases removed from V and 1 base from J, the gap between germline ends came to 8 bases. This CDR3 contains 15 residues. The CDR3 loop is CASGLRQGNTGELFF. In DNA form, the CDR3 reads TGTGCTAGTGGTTTGCGGCAGGGGAACACCGGGGAGCTGTTTTTT. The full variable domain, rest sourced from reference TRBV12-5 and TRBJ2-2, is DARVTQTPRHKVTEMGQEVTMRCQPILGHNTVFWYRQTMMQGLELLAYFRNRAPLDDSGMPKDRFSAEMPDATLATLKIQPSEPRDSAVYFCASGLRQGNTGELFFGEGSRLTVL.

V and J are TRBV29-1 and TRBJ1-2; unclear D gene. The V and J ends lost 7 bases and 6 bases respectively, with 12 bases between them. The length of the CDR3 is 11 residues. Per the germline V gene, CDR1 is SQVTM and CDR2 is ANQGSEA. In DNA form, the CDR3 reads TGCAGCGCCGGAGTGGGGAATGGCTACACCTTC. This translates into CSAGVGNGYTF.

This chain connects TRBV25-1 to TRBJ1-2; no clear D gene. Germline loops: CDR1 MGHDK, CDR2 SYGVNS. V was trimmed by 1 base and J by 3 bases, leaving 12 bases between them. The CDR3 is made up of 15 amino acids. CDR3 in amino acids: CASSEFRGMDYGYTF. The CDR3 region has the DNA TGTGCCAGCAGTGAATTTCGGGGAATGGACTATGGCTACACCTTC.

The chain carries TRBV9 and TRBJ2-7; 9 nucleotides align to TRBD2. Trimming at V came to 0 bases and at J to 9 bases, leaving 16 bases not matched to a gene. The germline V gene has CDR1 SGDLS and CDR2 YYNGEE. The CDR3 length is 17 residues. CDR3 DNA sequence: TGTGCCAGCAGCGTAGCAGATGGACGGAGTAGCGGGAGTCGGCAGTACTTC. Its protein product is CASSVADGRSSGSRQYF.

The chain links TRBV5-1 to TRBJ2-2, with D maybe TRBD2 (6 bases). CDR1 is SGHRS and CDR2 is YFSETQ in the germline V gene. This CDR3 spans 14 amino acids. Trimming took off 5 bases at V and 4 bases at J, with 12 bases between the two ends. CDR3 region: CASSSPGLTGELFF. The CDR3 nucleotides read TGCGCCAGCAGTTCTCCGGGACTCACCGGGGAGCTGTTTTTT.

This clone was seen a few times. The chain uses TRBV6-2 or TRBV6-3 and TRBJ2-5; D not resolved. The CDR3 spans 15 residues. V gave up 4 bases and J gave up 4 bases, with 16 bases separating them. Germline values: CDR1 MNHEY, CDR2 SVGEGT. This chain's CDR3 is CASSSAVSDLETQYF. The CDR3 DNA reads TGTGCCAGCAGTTCGGCCGTGTCGGATCTAGAGACCCAGTACTTC.